This T cell receptor beta chain is drawn from a study of patients and donors after allogeneic stem cell transplantation. TCRdb reanalysed the RT-PCR reads using MiXCR and keeps one entry per CDR3 protein. The data show about a million distinct CDR3 sequences, with roughly 18% seen just once and 5% to 7.5% held by the top ten. J was trimmed by 8 bases and V by 2 bases; bases with no gene match: 16. The length of the CDR3 is 17 residues. Germline CDR1 is DFQATT and CDR2 is SNEGSKA (reference sequence). The TCR was taken from a human donor who was either an allogeneic HSCT recipient or a stem cell or donor lymphocyte infusion donor (not recorded which). It is not recorded whose cells these are; they may come from a transplant donor. The chain employs TRBV20-1 and TRBJ2-1; 9 nucleotides agree with TRBD2. Source material: blood, either unsorted or a sorted T cell fraction (not recorded which). Here the CDR3 reads CSARNHLLAGRGDEQFF. CDR3 sequence (DNA): TGCAGTGCTAGAAACCACTTACTAGCGGGCCGGGGCGATGAGCAGTTCTTC.